The next 25 T cell receptor beta chains were all read from a single sample in a study of blood T cell repertoires in COVID-19 (dated by TCRdb to 2018 to 2020). The library came from the immunoSEQ multiplex PCR assay. TCRdb carries this immuneACCESS record with in-frame sequences only. Its versions omit some clonotypes, under half of them owing to an unresolved V gene in the studies checked, with the rest unexplained. The sample includes about 240,000 clones, with approximately 86% observed a single time. The ten largest make up around 7.3% of the sample. The sample taken for sequencing was peripheral blood. Receptors originate from a woman in her 70s with active or convalescent COVID-19.

This clone was recorded once. The V call is TRBV19, the J call TRBJ2-7, with a possible D match to TRBD2 (6 bases). Germline assignment: CDR1 LNHDA and CDR2 SQIVND (reference sequence). The germline V and J ends were trimmed by 5 bases and 0 bases, with 17 bases remaining between them. The CDR3 extends over 16 amino acids. This chain's CDR3 is CASSSSGGLSSYEQYF. As DNA, the CDR3 is TGTGCCAGTAGTTCTTCCGGGGGTCTAAGCTCCTACGAGCAGTACTTC.

The chain couples TRBV3-1 (or the pseudogene TRBV3-2) to TRBJ1-1; no firm D call. Germline CDR1 LGHDT, CDR2 YNNKEL (reference sequence). CDR3 size: 13 residues. V lost 5 bases, J lost 0 bases, and 7 bases lay in between. The CDR3 region has the DNA TGTGCCAGCAGCTCGACATTGAACACTGAAGCTTTCTTT. Translated: CASSSTLNTEAFF.

The chain combines TRBV7-2 with TRBJ2-2, with 10 bases aligning to TRBD1. CDR3 size: 15 residues. Unmatched junction bases numbered 7, after V lost 6 bases and J lost 6 bases. Germline CDR1 reads SGHTA; CDR2 reads FQGNSA. For the CDR3, the DNA is TGTGCCAGCAGACTCGGGACAGGGGTTTCCGGGGAGCTGTTTTTT. It yields the protein CASRLGTGVSGELFF.

The chain uses TRBV7-2 and TRBJ2-7; D call uncertain. Between the trimmed V and J ends, which lost 3 bases and 1 base, there was a span of 7 bases. The length of the CDR3 is 13 residues. The germline gives CDR1 SGHTA, CDR2 FQGNSA. This chain's CDR3 is CASSLRVSYEQYF. Here the CDR3 DNA reads TGTGCCAGCAGCTTGCGAGTTTCCTACGAGCAGTACTTC.

This clone was counted only a few times. The J gene is TRBJ1-4, the V gene TRBV24-1, with D maybe TRBD1 (6 bases). Germline CDR1 KGHDR, CDR2 SFDVKD. V gave up 1 base and J gave up 5 bases, with 19 bases separating them. The CDR3 totals 18 residues. The CDR3 here is CATSDFRTPRDKNEKLFF. The CDR3 DNA reads as TGTGCCACCAGTGATTTTCGGACCCCACGGGACAAAAATGAAAAACTGTTTTTT.

V gene TRBV6-6 combines with J gene TRBJ2-7; tentatively, D is TRBD2 (6 bases). Trimming shortened V by 2 bases and J by 0 bases, and 8 bases separated the two germline ends. CDR3 length: 14 amino acids. Germline values: CDR1 MNHNY, CDR2 SVGAGI (reference sequence). Here the CDR3 reads CASSYGRLSYEQYF. For the CDR3, the DNA is TGTGCCAGCAGTTACGGGAGGCTCTCCTACGAGCAGTACTTC.

This clone was seen only a few times. This sequence joins TRBV7-2 and TRBJ1-5, with 7 bases that match TRBD1. V dropped 3 bases and J dropped 1; count of bases not matched to a gene: 12. Germline values: CDR1 SGHTA, CDR2 FQGNSA. The CDR3 consists of 18 residues. The CDR3 region has the DNA TGTGCCAGCAGCTTTGACAGGGAAAGGGGCTTAAGCAATCAGCCCCAGCATTTT. Encoded protein: CASSFDRERGLSNQPQHF.

The chain couples TRBV6-2 or TRBV6-3 to TRBJ2-1; 7 nucleotides line up with TRBD1. Germline V CDR1 and CDR2: MNHEY, SVGEGT. Trimming took 5 bases from V and 5 from J; bases not matched to a gene: 9. The CDR3 spans 15 residues. The chain's CDR3 is CASSPTGVLNNEQFF. CDR3 bases: TGTGCCAGCAGTCCCACAGGGGTCCTAAACAATGAGCAGTTCTTC.

The rearrangement uses TRBV9 and TRBJ2-6, with D maybe TRBD1 (5 bases). Germline CDR1 reads SGDLS; CDR2 reads YYNGEE. V gave up 4 bases and J gave up 0 bases, with 20 bases separating them. CDR3 length: 19 residues. As DNA, the CDR3 is TGTGCCAGCAGCAACTCCGTTAGCAGGGCGAGCTCTGGGGCCAACGTCCTGACTTTC. Translating gives CASSNSVSRASSGANVLTF.

This clone was observed once. V is TRBV6-5 and J is TRBJ1-2; D remains unclear. Per the germline V gene, CDR1 is MNHEY and CDR2 is SVGAGI. Between the trimmed V and J ends, which lost 7 bases and 2 bases, there was a span of 11 bases. The CDR3 contains 13 residues. CDR3 DNA sequence: TGTGCCAGCATCCGAGAGGAAAACTATGGCTACACCTTC. It yields the protein CASIREENYGYTF.

The chain's CDR3 is CASSFRVNTIYF. The CDR3 DNA reads TGTGCCAGCAGCTTTAGAGTAAACACCATATATTTT. This chain joins TRBV7-9 and TRBJ1-3, with D unresolved. The CDR3 totals 12 residues. V lost 3 bases and J 6 bases, leaving 6 bases between the germline ends. Germline V CDR1 and CDR2: SEHNR, FQNEAQ (reference sequence).

CDR3 loop: CASSKFERRNQPQHF. DNA of the CDR3: TGTGCCAGCAGCAAGTTCGAGAGGCGAAATCAGCCCCAGCATTTT. The gene calls are TRBV21-1 and TRBJ1-5. TRBV21-1 is recorded as a pseudogene. The CDR3 length is 15 residues.

This rearrangement joins TRBV27 to TRBJ2-3, with 9 bases lining up with TRBD2. Trimming cost V 8 bases and J 1 base; bases outside gene matches: 1. This CDR3 has 13 residues. Germline lookup yields CDR1 MNHEY and CDR2 SMNVEV (reference sequence). The CDR3 DNA reads as TGTGCCAGCCGGACTAGCGGCACAGATACGCAGTATTTT. Translating gives CASRTSGTDTQYF.

The chain couples TRBV19 to TRBJ1-5, with 8 bases aligning to TRBD1. Germline CDR1 and CDR2: LNHDA and SQIVND (reference sequence). Trimming cost V 7 bases and J 7 bases; bases outside gene matches: 9. The CDR3 runs 14 residues. Here the CDR3 reads CASIHGTGGQPQHF. The CDR3, as DNA: TGTGCCAGTATCCACGGCACAGGGGGACAGCCCCAGCATTTT.

The rearrangement uses TRBV3-1 (or the pseudogene TRBV3-2) and TRBJ1-5, with 12 bases identical to TRBD1. Germline V lookup: CDR1 LGHDT, CDR2 YNNKEL (reference sequence). J gave up 6 bases and V 2 bases, and 2 bases lay outside the gene matches. This CDR3 has 15 residues. The CDR3: CASSQRDRGPQPQHF. The CDR3, as DNA: TGTGCCAGCAGCCAAAGGGACAGGGGGCCTCAGCCCCAGCATTTT.

This clone came up a few times. The chain recombines TRBV27 with TRBJ2-7; 7 nucleotides align to TRBD1. With 5 bases clipped from V and 0 bases from J, the junction kept 7 bases outside the gene matches. CDR1 and CDR2 from the germline V gene are MNHEY and SMNVEV (reference sequence). There are 15 residues in the CDR3. The CDR3 coding sequence is TGTGCCAGCAGTCTACGACAGGGCTACTCCTACGAGCAGTACTTC. The encoded protein is CASSLRQGYSYEQYF.

The chain carries TRBV18 and TRBJ1-4; D is ambiguous. The CDR3 contains 13 residues. V gave up 6 bases and J gave up 6 bases, with 11 bases separating them. Per the germline V gene, CDR1 is KGHSH and CDR2 is LQKENI. CDR3 loop: CASSPIRDEKLFF. The DNA for the CDR3 is TGTGCCAGCTCTCCAATTCGGGATGAAAAACTGTTTTTT. Full variable domain (remainder filled in from reference TRBV18 and TRBJ1-4): NAGVMQNPRHLVRRRGQEARLRCSPMKGHSHVYWYRQLPEEGLKFMVYLQKENIIDESGMPKERFSAEFPKEGPSILRIQQVVRGDSAAYFCASSPIRDEKLFFGSGTQLSVL.

V usage is TRBV4-2 and J usage is TRBJ1-2, with D possibly being TRBD1 (6 bases). This CDR3 contains 15 residues. Trimming left V 0 bases short and J 7 bases short, with 15 bases between. From germline, CDR1 is LGHNA and CDR2 YNFKEQ. The CDR3 loop reads CASSQDPRGASGYTF. In DNA form, the CDR3 reads TGTGCCAGCAGCCAAGATCCCAGGGGCGCCTCTGGCTACACCTTC.

The gene calls are TRBV6-5 and TRBJ1-5; D is uncertain. The CDR3 has 13 residues. V was trimmed by 6 bases and J by 5 bases, leaving 11 bases between them. CDR1 and CDR2 from the germline V gene are MNHEY and SVGAGI. The CDR3 is CASRERVDQPQHF. Written as DNA, the CDR3 is TGTGCCAGCAGAGAGAGGGTGGATCAGCCCCAGCATTTT.

V gene TRBV4-3 combines with J gene TRBJ1-5, with a possible D match to TRBD1 (6 bases). Germline assignment: CDR1 LGHNA and CDR2 YSLEER. This CDR3 has 15 residues. Trimming cost V 0 bases and J 6 bases, with 12 bases left between them. The CDR3 nucleotides are TGCGCCAGCAGCCAAGATCAGGGGAGAGGTCAGCCCCAGCATTTT. This codes for CASSQDQGRGQPQHF.

The chain has TRBV6-2 or TRBV6-3 and TRBJ1-2; D not resolved. V gave up 4 bases and J gave up 3 bases, with 18 bases separating them. CDR1 and CDR2 (germline): MNHEY, SVGEGT. The CDR3 has 16 amino acids. The CDR3 bases are TGTGCCAGCAGTTCCCGTGAGCTAACCCTTTACTATGGCTACACCTTC. It yields the protein CASSSRELTLYYGYTF.

The J gene is TRBJ2-7, the V gene TRBV5-1, with TRBD1 identical over 7 bases. CDR1 and CDR2 (germline): SGHRS, YFSETQ. Unmatched junction bases numbered 12, after V lost 3 bases and J lost 0 bases. The CDR3 sequence is 17 residues long. CDR3 sequence: CASSSRNLRDSSYEQYF. The CDR3 nucleotides are TGCGCCAGCAGCTCTAGGAACCTCCGGGACAGCTCCTACGAGCAGTACTTC.

The chain recombines TRBV7-9 with TRBJ2-2, with D perhaps matching TRBD1 (6 bases). CDR3 length: 17 residues. The V gene lost 5 bases and the J gene lost 3 bases, with 19 bases spanning the gap. In germline, CDR1 is SEHNR, CDR2 FQNEAQ (reference sequence). CDR3 region: CASSPRPRQVYTGELFF. The DNA for the CDR3 is TGTGCCAGCAGCCCCCGCCCCCGACAGGTCTACACCGGGGAGCTGTTTTTT.

The CDR3 region has the DNA TGTGCCAGCTCGCCTACCAGGGGGGACACTGAAGCTTTCTTT. It is translated as CASSPTRGDTEAFF. This rearrangement joins TRBV18 to TRBJ1-1; 7 bases line up with TRBD1. The V gene's germline CDR1 is KGHSH and CDR2 LQKENI. This CDR3 has 14 amino acids. V lost 6 bases, J lost 3 bases, and 7 bases stayed unmatched.

The chain combines TRBV3-1 (or the pseudogene TRBV3-2) with TRBJ2-3; D might be TRBD2 (6 bases). Trimming stripped 0 bases from V and 3 bases from J, with 7 bases between. Germline CDR1 reads LGHDT; CDR2 reads YNNKEL (reference sequence). This CDR3 region has 14 residues. The CDR3 sequence: CASSQDRGTDTQYF. CDR3 sequence (DNA): TGTGCCAGCAGCCAAGATCGGGGGACAGATACGCAGTATTTT.